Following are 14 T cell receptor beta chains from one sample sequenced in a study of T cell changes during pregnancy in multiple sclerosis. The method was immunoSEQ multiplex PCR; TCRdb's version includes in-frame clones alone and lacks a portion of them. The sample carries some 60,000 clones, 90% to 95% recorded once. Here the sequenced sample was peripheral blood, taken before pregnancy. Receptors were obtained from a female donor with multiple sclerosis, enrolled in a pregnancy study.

The CDR3 reads CASRARGLYYGYTF. The CDR3 nucleotides are TGTGCCAGCAGAGCCAGGGGGCTATACTATGGCTACACCTTC. The V call is TRBV2, the J call TRBJ1-2; 8 bases agree with TRBD1. V was clipped by 6 bases and J by 3 bases; unmatched bases: 6. Germline CDR1 is SNHLY and CDR2 is FYNNEI. The CDR3 has 14 amino acids.

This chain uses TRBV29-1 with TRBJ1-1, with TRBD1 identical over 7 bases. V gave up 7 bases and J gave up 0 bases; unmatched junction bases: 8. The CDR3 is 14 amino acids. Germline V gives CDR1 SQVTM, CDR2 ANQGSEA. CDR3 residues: CSETGPGVNTEAFF. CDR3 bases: TGCAGCGAGACAGGGCCTGGGGTGAACACTGAAGCTTTCTTT.

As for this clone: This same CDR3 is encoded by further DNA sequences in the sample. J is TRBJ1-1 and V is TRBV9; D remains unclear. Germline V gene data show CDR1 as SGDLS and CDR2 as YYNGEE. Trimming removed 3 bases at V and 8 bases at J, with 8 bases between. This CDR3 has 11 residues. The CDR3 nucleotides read TGTGCCAGCAGCGGGGGAGGCGAAGCTTTCTTT. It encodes CASSGGGEAFF.

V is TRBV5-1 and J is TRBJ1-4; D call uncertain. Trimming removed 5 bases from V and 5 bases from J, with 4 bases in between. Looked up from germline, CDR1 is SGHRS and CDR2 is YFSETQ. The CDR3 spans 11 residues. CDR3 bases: TGCGCCAGCAGTGGCAATGAAAAACTGTTTTTT. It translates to CASSGNEKLFF.

CDR3 amino acids: CSVEYVTGAYNEQFF. For the CDR3, the DNA is TGCAGCGTTGAGTATGTGACAGGGGCCTACAATGAGCAGTTCTTC. The rearrangement uses TRBV29-1 and TRBJ2-1; 8 positions agree with TRBD1. Germline CDR1 is SQVTM and CDR2 is ANQGSEA. V lost 3 bases, J lost 2 bases, and 6 bases stayed unmatched. The CDR3 runs to 15 residues.

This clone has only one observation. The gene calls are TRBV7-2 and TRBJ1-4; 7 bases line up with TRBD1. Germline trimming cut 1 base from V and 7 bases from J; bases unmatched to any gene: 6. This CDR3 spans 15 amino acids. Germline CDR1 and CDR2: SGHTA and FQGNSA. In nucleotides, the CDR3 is TGTGCCAGCAGCTTAGTGGGCAGGGGGAGTGAAAAACTGTTTTTT. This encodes CASSLVGRGSEKLFF.

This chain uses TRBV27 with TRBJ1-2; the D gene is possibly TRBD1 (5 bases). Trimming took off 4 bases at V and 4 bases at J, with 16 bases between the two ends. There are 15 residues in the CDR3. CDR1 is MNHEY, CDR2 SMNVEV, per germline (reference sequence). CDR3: CASSWGGSPPYGYTF. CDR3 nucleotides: TGTGCCAGCAGTTGGGGGGGGTCTCCCCCCTATGGCTACACCTTC.

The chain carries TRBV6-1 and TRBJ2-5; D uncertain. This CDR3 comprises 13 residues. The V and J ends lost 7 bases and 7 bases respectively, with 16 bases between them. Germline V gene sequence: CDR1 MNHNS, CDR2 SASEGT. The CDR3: CASNLVWAGTQYF. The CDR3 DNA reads TGTGCCAGCAACTTGGTCTGGGCAGGGACCCAGTACTTC.

CDR3 loop: CASSPRTDTQYF. CDR3 nucleotides: TGCGCCAGCAGTCCTCGCACAGATACGCAGTATTTT. The gene calls are TRBV4-1 and TRBJ2-3; D is unclear. Trimming left V 6 bases short and J 1 base short, with 5 bases between. Germline assignment: CDR1 MGHRA and CDR2 YSYEKL. The CDR3 contains 12 residues.

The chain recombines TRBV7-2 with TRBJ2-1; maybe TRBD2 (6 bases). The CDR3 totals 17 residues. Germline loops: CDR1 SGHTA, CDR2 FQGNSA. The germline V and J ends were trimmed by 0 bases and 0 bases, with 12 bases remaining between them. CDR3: CASSLAGAGSSYNEQFF. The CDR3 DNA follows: TGTGCCAGCAGCTTAGCCGGAGCGGGTAGCTCCTACAATGAGCAGTTCTTC.

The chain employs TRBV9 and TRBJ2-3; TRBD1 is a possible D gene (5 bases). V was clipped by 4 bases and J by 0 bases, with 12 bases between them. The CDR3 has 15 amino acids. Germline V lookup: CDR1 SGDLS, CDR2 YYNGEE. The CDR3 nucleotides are TGTGCCAGCAGCCCCAGGGAAGGTAGCACAGATACGCAGTATTTT. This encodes CASSPREGSTDTQYF.

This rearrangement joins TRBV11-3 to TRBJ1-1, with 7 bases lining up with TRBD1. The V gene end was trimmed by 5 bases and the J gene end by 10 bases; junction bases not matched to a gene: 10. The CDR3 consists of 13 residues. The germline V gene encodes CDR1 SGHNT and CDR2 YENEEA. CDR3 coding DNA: TGTGCCAGCAGCCGAGGACAGGAGGCGTTAGCTTTCTTT. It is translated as CASSRGQEALAFF. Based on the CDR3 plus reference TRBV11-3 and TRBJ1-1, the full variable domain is EAGVVQSPRYKIIEKKQPVAFWCNPISGHNTLYWYLQNLGQGPELLIRYENEEAVDDSQLPKDRFSAERLKGVDSTLKIQPAELGDSAVYLCASSRGQEALAFFGQGTRLTVV.

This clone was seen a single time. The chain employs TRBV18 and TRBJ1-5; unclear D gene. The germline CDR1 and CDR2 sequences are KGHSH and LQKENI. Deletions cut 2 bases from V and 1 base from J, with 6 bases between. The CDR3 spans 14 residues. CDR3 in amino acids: CASSPGRSNQPQHF. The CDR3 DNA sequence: TGTGCCAGCTCACCAGGCCGAAGCAATCAGCCCCAGCATTTT.

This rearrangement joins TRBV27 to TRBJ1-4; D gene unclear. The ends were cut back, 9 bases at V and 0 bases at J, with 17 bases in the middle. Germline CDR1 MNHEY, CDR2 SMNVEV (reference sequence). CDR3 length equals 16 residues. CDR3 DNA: TGTGCCAGTAGCAGAGTCGGCGGGGCAACTAATGAAAAACTGTTTTTT. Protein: CASSRVGGATNEKLFF.